What follows are 28 T cell receptor beta chains derived from one specimen sequenced in a study of Graves' ophthalmopathy and Graves' hyperthyroidism. Using RNA transcripts, the TCR beta CDR3 regions were amplified. After a first-round RT-PCR with HTBI primers, a second-round multiplex PCR was run. MiXCR, applied by TCRdb to the multiplex PCR reads, yields one record per CDR3 protein. The repertoire holds some 410,000 distinct CDR3 sequences, with more than 20% as singletons. The specimen sequenced was peripheral blood. These receptors all come from a woman between 18 and 30 years old with stable Graves' hyperthyroidism.

Many counts were recorded for this clonotype. This rearrangement joins TRBV7-8 to TRBJ2-5; TRBD1 aligns across 8 bases. Per germline, CDR1 SGHVS and CDR2 FQNEAQ. This CDR3 is built from 15 residues. Germline trimming cut 5 bases from V and 6 bases from J; bases unmatched to any gene: 11. DNA for the CDR3: TGTGCCAGCAGCAGGAGACAGGGGCCCAGCCAGACCCAGTACTTC. Amino acid sequence: CASSRRQGPSQTQYF.

This clonotype was picked up many times. The chain couples TRBV6-2 or TRBV6-3 to TRBJ2-2; 14 bases align to TRBD2. The length of the CDR3 is 18 residues. Per the germline V gene, CDR1 is MNHEY and CDR2 is SVGEGT. Trimming at V came to 6 bases and at J to 5 bases, leaving 11 bases not matched to a gene. The CDR3 DNA follows: TGTGCCAGCAGGCCGACTAGCGGGAGGGCCGGCGGTACCGGGGAGCTGTTTTTT. Translation: CASRPTSGRAGGTGELFF.

This clonotype has at least ten counts. V and J are TRBV14 and TRBJ2-7, with 7 bases aligning to TRBD1. Germline V lookup: CDR1 SGHDN, CDR2 FVKESK. Trimming at V came to 0 bases and at J to 2 bases, leaving 7 bases not matched to a gene. The CDR3 runs to 16 residues. As DNA, the CDR3 is TGTGCCAGCAGCCAAGAAGGACAGGACACTCCCTACGAGCAGTACTTC. This encodes CASSQEGQDTPYEQYF.

The table lists this clonotype with a few counts. The chain has TRBV11-2 and TRBJ1-5; 9 positions agree with TRBD1. V dropped 5 bases and J dropped 4; count of bases not matched to a gene: 9. CDR1 is SGHAT, CDR2 FQNNGV, per germline. The CDR3 length is 16 residues. The CDR3 protein is CASSLGGTGWNQPQHF. The CDR3 region has the DNA TGTGCCAGCAGCCTAGGGGGGACAGGGTGGAATCAGCCCCAGCATTTT.

This clonotype was found a few times. The chain employs TRBV12-3 or TRBV12-4 and TRBJ1-1, with no clear D. The V end lost 5 bases, the J end lost 5 bases, and 15 bases lay between the germline ends. This CDR3 has 14 residues. The CDR3 loop reads CASSHLEGRTEAFF. The CDR3 coding sequence is TGTGCCAGCAGTCACCTCGAGGGTCGAACTGAAGCTTTCTTT.

This clonotype was observed a single time. V gene TRBV12-3 or TRBV12-4 combines with J gene TRBJ2-5, with D perhaps being TRBD1 or TRBD2 (6 bases each). The CDR3 has 16 residues. V was shortened by 7 bases and J by 4 bases, with 22 bases between the two germline ends. This CDR3 reads CASNPVKPGGGETQYF. CDR3 sequence (DNA): TGTGCCAGCAACCCCGTTAAGCCCGGGGGCGGAGAGACCCAGTACTTC.

As for this clonotype: A clone one base away is much larger, so this may be a read error. This chain joins TRBV3-1 and TRBJ2-5; D may be TRBD2 (7 bases). CDR1 is LGHDT and CDR2 is YNNKEL in the germline V gene (reference sequence). The CDR3 length is 14 residues. The ends were cut back, 10 bases at V and 1 base at J, with 16 bases in the middle. The CDR3 DNA is TGTGCCATCAGACGGGGGGCCCTCCAAGAGACCCAGTACTTC. Its translation is CAIRRGALQETQYF.

The chain employs TRBV28 and TRBJ1-5, with D possibly matching TRBD1 (6 bases). The CDR3 is 14 amino acids. Trimming removed 5 bases at V and 7 bases at J, with 15 bases between. Germline V gene lookup returns CDR1 MDHEN and CDR2 SYDVKM. CDR3 loop: CASSGETGTQPQHF. In DNA, the CDR3 is TGTGCCAGCAGTGGGGAAACCGGGACACAGCCCCAGCATTTT.

This clonotype was seen just once. V gene TRBV6-1 combines with J gene TRBJ2-5, with D possibly being TRBD1 or TRBD2 (5 bases each). V was pared by 8 bases and J by 1 base, with 20 bases between. The CDR3 spans 16 residues. CDR1 and CDR2 from the germline V gene are MNHNS and SASEGT. CDR3 sequence: CASVGVGAEVQETQYF. The CDR3 nucleotides read TGTGCCAGCGTCGGCGTCGGGGCAGAAGTCCAAGAGACCCAGTACTTC.

This clonotype was counted between two and nine times. The chain is built from TRBV6-5 and TRBJ2-5; 11 bases match TRBD2. Germline CDR1 is MNHEY and CDR2 is SVGAGI. CDR3 length: 15 residues. V shed 4 bases, J shed 2 bases, and the junction held 3 bases outside the gene matches. CDR3 sequence reads: CASSFTSGRQETQYF. CDR3 coding DNA: TGTGCCAGCAGTTTTACTAGCGGGAGACAAGAGACCCAGTACTTC.

V is TRBV6-5 and J is TRBJ2-4; 7 bases agree with TRBD1. V gave up 1 base and J gave up 2 bases; unmatched junction bases: 5. CDR1 and CDR2 from the germline V gene are MNHEY and SVGAGI. The CDR3 loop spans 16 amino acids. Written as DNA, the CDR3 is TGTGCCAGCAGTTACTGGAAACAGGGGCCCAAAAACATTCAGTACTTC. Residues: CASSYWKQGPKNIQYF.

This clonotype was seen many times. The V call is TRBV20-1, the J call TRBJ1-2; no reliable D call. The CDR3 has 11 amino acids. The V gene's germline CDR1 is DFQATT and CDR2 SNEGSKA (reference sequence). The V gene lost 6 bases and the J gene lost 3 bases, with 8 bases spanning the gap. CDR3 DNA: TGCAGTGCACCGGACCACTATGGCTACACCTTC. This encodes CSAPDHYGYTF.

This clonotype was found a few times. A junction end diverges from the germline sequence, so it may reflect a read error. V and J are TRBV6-1 and TRBJ2-6; TRBD2 matches 8 bases. CDR1 is MNHNS, CDR2 SASEGT, per germline. The CDR3 loop spans 17 amino acids. The CDR3 loop is CASRLAASLSGANVLSF. CDR3 in DNA: TGTGCCAGCAGACTAGCGGCCAGCCTTTCTGGGGCCAACGTCCTGAGTTTC.

The genes are TRBV20-1 and TRBJ2-5; the match to TRBD1 covers 7 bases. V lost 7 bases and J lost 5; bases outside the gene matches: 7. The CDR3 covers 12 residues. Germline V gene data show CDR1 as DFQATT and CDR2 as SNEGSKA (reference sequence). CDR3 protein: CSVGRGRETQYF. The CDR3 coding sequence is TGCAGTGTGGGAAGGGGGCGTGAGACCCAGTACTTC.

This clonotype came up many times. J is TRBJ1-2 and V is TRBV6-1, with D unclear. CDR1 is MNHNS and CDR2 is SASEGT in the germline V gene. V lost 2 bases and J 4 bases, leaving 14 bases between the germline ends. CDR3 length equals 15 residues. The CDR3 DNA sequence: TGTGCCAGCAGTGAACTCGTCAGCATCAGCTATGGCTACACCTTC. This sequence encodes CASSELVSISYGYTF.

This clonotype appeared many times. The V gene is TRBV11-2, the J gene TRBJ2-7, with D possibly matching TRBD1 (6 bases). The germline V and J ends were trimmed by 0 bases and 4 bases, with 13 bases remaining between them. Germline V lookup: CDR1 SGHAT, CDR2 FQNNGV. The CDR3 runs to 15 residues. The CDR3 is CASSLESTGRYEQYF. The CDR3 DNA reads as TGTGCCAGCAGCTTAGAGTCGACAGGTCGGTACGAGCAGTACTTC.

This clonotype was seen repeatedly, ten times or more. The chain has TRBV20-1 and TRBJ2-3, with D unclear. This CDR3 contains 11 residues. Per germline, CDR1 DFQATT and CDR2 SNEGSKA (reference sequence). V was pared by 1 base and J by 5 bases, with 4 bases between. The CDR3 DNA reads as TGCAGTGCTAGAGGGGTAGATACGCAGTATTTT. It translates to CSARGVDTQYF.

The chain couples TRBV10-2 to TRBJ2-5, with D possibly matching TRBD1 (5 bases). The germline gives CDR1 WSHSY, CDR2 SAAADI. This CDR3 comprises 14 residues. The V and J ends lost 4 bases and 3 bases respectively, with 12 bases between them. The CDR3 sequence: CASSVVRAEETQYF. Written as DNA, the CDR3 is TGCGCCAGCAGTGTAGTCAGGGCGGAAGAGACCCAGTACTTC.

This clonotype showed up many times. J is TRBJ1-1 and V is TRBV24-1; D call uncertain. The germline V and J ends were trimmed by 0 bases and 10 bases, with 11 bases remaining between them. Germline CDR1 reads KGHDR; CDR2 reads SFDVKD. The CDR3 length is 13 residues. The CDR3 nucleotides read TGTGCCACCAGTGATTTGAGTACCAGGAGAGCTTTCTTT. Its translation: CATSDLSTRRAFF.

In its sample, this clonotype was seen many times. The rearrangement uses TRBV3-1 and TRBJ1-1; TRBD1 matches at 9 bases. This CDR3 has 15 amino acids. Germline V gene sequence: CDR1 LGHDT, CDR2 YNNKEL (reference sequence). Trimming at V came to 4 bases and at J to 1 base, leaving 4 bases not matched to a gene. The chain's CDR3 is CASSLRQGGNTEAFF. As DNA, the CDR3 is TGTGCCAGCAGCCTTAGACAGGGGGGGAACACTGAAGCTTTCTTT.

This clonotype was detected ten times or more. The chain links TRBV5-6 to TRBJ2-7, with TRBD2 identical over 12 bases. Unmatched junction bases numbered 9, after V lost 4 bases and J lost 4 bases. This CDR3 contains 16 residues. The V gene's germline CDR1 is SGHDT and CDR2 YYEEEE. The CDR3 nucleotides are TGTGCCAGCAGCACCCAACTAGCGGGAGGTGCTTACGAGCAGTACTTC. Protein: CASSTQLAGGAYEQYF.

This clonotype was counted a few times. It may be a read error: a sequence one base away is much more abundant. The chain employs TRBV19 and TRBJ1-1; D is undetermined. This CDR3 region has 11 residues. Looked up from germline, CDR1 is LNHDA and CDR2 is SQIVND (reference sequence). This chain's CDR3 is CAGFSGTEACF. The CDR3 DNA reads as TGTGCCGGCTTCTCGGGCACTGAAGCTTGCTTT.

This clonotype occurred many times. The chain couples TRBV27 to TRBJ2-7; 9 bases line up with TRBD2. The V segment lost 1 base and the J segment 5 bases; nucleotides outside the gene matches: 6. Germline V lookup: CDR1 MNHEY, CDR2 SMNVEV (reference sequence). This CDR3 contains 15 residues. CDR3 nucleotides: TGTGCCAGCAGTTTATTTCCTAGCGGGAATGACGAGCAGTACTTC. This encodes CASSLFPSGNDEQYF.

At least ten counts were recorded for this clonotype. The chain links TRBV19 to TRBJ2-7, with D perhaps TRBD2 (6 bases). The CDR3 has 17 residues. The V gene's germline CDR1 is LNHDA and CDR2 SQIVND (reference sequence). Trimming removed 4 bases from V and 3 bases from J, with 22 bases in between. CDR3 in amino acids: CASSRSDGSIIGYEQYF. The CDR3 DNA reads TGTGCCAGTAGTAGGTCGGACGGGAGTATTATCGGCTACGAGCAGTACTTC.

This clonotype appeared many times. Here the CDR3 DNA reads TGTGCCAGCAGCGTAAGGGTTATATATGGCTACACCTTC. Translated: CASSVRVIYGYTF. The gene calls are TRBV12-3 or TRBV12-4 and TRBJ1-2; no definite D call. The CDR3 is 13 amino acids. V dropped 6 bases and J dropped 5 bases, with 13 bases sitting between them.

Worth noting for this clonotype: A much larger clone differs from this one at a single base, so this may be a read error. The V call is TRBV6-1, the J call TRBJ2-7, with D unclear. The CDR3 sequence is 12 residues long. Germline CDR1 is MNHNS and CDR2 is SASEGT. This CDR3 reads CAGSPLLGEQYF. The CDR3 coding sequence is TGTGCCGGCAGTCCCCTCCTCGGCGAGCAGTACTTC.

V and J are TRBV5-1 and TRBJ2-5; the match to TRBD2 covers 11 bases. This CDR3 comprises 17 residues. Germline loops: CDR1 SGHRS, CDR2 YFSETQ. V shed 0 bases and J 5 bases; nucleotides not matched to a gene: 9. The DNA of the CDR3 is TGCGCCAGCAGCTTGGTACTAGCGGGAGCCGTTCGGGAGACCCAGTACTTC. This codes for CASSLVLAGAVRETQYF.

In this sample, this clonotype turned up many times. The rearrangement uses TRBV9 and TRBJ2-7; 12 bases line up with TRBD2. The V gene's germline CDR1 is SGDLS and CDR2 YYNGEE. The CDR3 has 15 amino acids. The ends lost 4 bases at V and 3 bases at J; junction bases unmatched: 5. CDR3 in DNA: TGTGCCAGCAGCCAGACTAGCGGGAGCGTCTACGAGCAGTACTTC. Protein product: CASSQTSGSVYEQYF. Drawing the rest from reference TRBV9 and TRBJ2-7, the complete variable domain is DSGVTQTPKHLITATGQRVTLRCSPRSGDLSVYWYQQSLDQGLQFLIQYYNGEERAKGNILERFSAQQFPDLHSELNLSSLELGDSALYFCASSQTSGSVYEQYFGPGTRLTVT.